Each of the 19 T cell receptor beta chains below was sequenced from the same sample in a study of blood T cell repertoires in COVID-19. Data came from immunoSEQ multiplex PCR; TCRdb stores just in-frame clones and leaves some out. The sample consists of about 200,000 clones, 75% to 90% of them appearing once. Source material: peripheral blood. These receptor sequences come from a human donor with active or convalescent COVID-19. The donor label of this sample is uncertain.

This chain connects TRBV7-9 to TRBJ2-2; 8 bases fit TRBD1. The CDR3 contains 15 residues. V lost 7 bases to trimming and J lost 5 bases; unmatched junction nucleotides: 9. The germline CDR1 and CDR2 sequences are SEHNR and FQNEAQ (reference sequence). The CDR3 loop is CASTTWTGRTGELFF. CDR3 DNA sequence: TGTGCCAGCACCACCTGGACAGGGCGTACCGGGGAGCTGTTTTTT.

The gene calls are TRBV29-1 and TRBJ1-1; TRBD1 matches at 7 bases. V was clipped by 8 bases and J by 4 bases; unmatched bases: 10. This CDR3 has 13 amino acids. The germline CDR1 and CDR2 sequences are SQVTM and ANQGSEA. The CDR3 protein is CSPRQGSSTEAFF. CDR3 in DNA: TGCAGCCCCCGACAGGGATCGTCCACTGAAGCTTTCTTT.

The V and J genes are TRBV7-2 and TRBJ1-1; 7 bases line up with TRBD1. J gave up 2 bases and V 3 bases, and 3 bases lay outside the gene matches. The germline CDR1 and CDR2 sequences are SGHTA and FQGNSA. There are 14 residues in the CDR3. CDR3 loop: CASSLDRTNTEAFF. In DNA, the CDR3 is TGTGCCAGCAGCTTGGACAGGACTAACACTGAAGCTTTCTTT.

The rearrangement links TRBV10-3 to TRBJ2-7; 8 bases line up with TRBD2. Germline V gene sequence: CDR1 ENHRY, CDR2 SYGVKD. This CDR3 has 14 residues. The V segment lost 11 bases and the J segment 2 bases; nucleotides outside the gene matches: 11. CDR3 residues: CAVMDTGGPYEQYF. CDR3 DNA: TGTGCCGTGATGGACACGGGGGGGCCCTACGAGCAGTACTTC.

The chain recombines TRBV2 with TRBJ2-5, with D possibly being TRBD2 (6 bases). This CDR3 region has 14 residues. Looked up from germline, CDR1 is SNHLY and CDR2 is FYNNEI. Trimming removed 3 bases at V and 5 bases at J, with 13 bases between. CDR3 sequence: CASSDRTGLETQYF. The CDR3 DNA reads as TGTGCCAGCAGTGATCGGACGGGACTCGAGACCCAGTACTTC.

This chain connects TRBV12-3 or TRBV12-4 to TRBJ1-1; D is unclear. V was trimmed by 6 bases and J by 5 bases, leaving 10 bases between them. The CDR3 length is 12 residues. The CDR3 region has the DNA TGTGCCAGCAGCGTATCTAGAACTGAAGCTTTCTTT. Its protein is CASSVSRTEAFF.

The V gene is TRBV12-3 or TRBV12-4, the J gene TRBJ2-3; D is possibly TRBD2 (6 bases). V was clipped by 3 bases and J by 10 bases, with 11 bases between them. The CDR3 is made up of 12 amino acids. The CDR3 region is CASSLGGWSQYF. The CDR3 DNA is TGTGCCAGCAGTTTGGGGGGTTGGTCGCAGTATTTT.

The chain uses TRBV2 and TRBJ2-4; D unresolved. This CDR3 comprises 12 residues. From germline, CDR1 is SNHLY and CDR2 FYNNEI. V was cut by 7 bases and J by 1 base, with 5 bases left in between. The CDR3 is CASIIAKNIQYF. The CDR3 nucleotides are TGTGCCAGCATAATCGCCAAAAACATTCAGTACTTC.

This clone has just a few counts. The rearrangement links TRBV30 to TRBJ1-2; D not resolved. Germline CDR1 and CDR2: GTSNPN and SVGIG (reference sequence). V lost 1 base and J lost 6, with 9 bases in between. The CDR3 runs 12 residues. CDR3 nucleotides: TGTGCCTGGAGTGCAAGAAGAGATGGCTACACCTTC. It is translated as CAWSARRDGYTF.

The rearrangement joins TRBV5-4 to TRBJ1-2; D remains ambiguous. Germline assignment: CDR1 SGHNT and CDR2 YYREEE (reference sequence). V was clipped by 4 bases and J by 1 base, with 5 bases between them. The CDR3 has 12 residues. Written as DNA, the CDR3 is TGTGCCAGCAGCCTAGATAACTATGGCTACACCTTC. Translated: CASSLDNYGYTF.

The CDR3 DNA reads as TGTGCCAGCAGCCAAGTAGAGGGAAACACTGAAGCTTTCTTT. Translated, it gives CASSQVEGNTEAFF. The genes are TRBV3-1 (or the pseudogene TRBV3-2) and TRBJ1-1; D remains ambiguous. V was clipped by 1 base and J by 2 bases, with 8 bases between them. CDR3 length equals 14 residues. Germline loops: CDR1 LGHDT, CDR2 YNNKEL (reference sequence).

The chain links TRBV6-4 to TRBJ1-2, with D hard to call. The V end lost 4 bases, the J end lost 2 bases, and 11 bases lay between the germline ends. Germline V gene lookup returns CDR1 MRHNA and CDR2 SNTAGT. This CDR3 comprises 14 residues. CDR3 bases: TGTGCCAGCAGTGGGCCCAACGGGAACTATGGCTACACCTTC. Translated, it gives CASSGPNGNYGYTF.

The chain links TRBV5-1 to TRBJ2-2, with a weak D call TRBD1 (6 bases). This CDR3 has 15 residues. In germline, CDR1 is SGHRS, CDR2 YFSETQ. The V end was cut by 2 bases, the J end by 0 bases, with 8 bases between. The CDR3 protein is CASSLQGANTGELFF. CDR3 DNA sequence: TGCGCCAGCAGCTTACAGGGCGCGAACACCGGGGAGCTGTTTTTT.

The chain couples TRBV24-1 to TRBJ2-7; TRBD1 aligns across 9 bases. This CDR3 has 14 amino acids. Germline CDR1 KGHDR, CDR2 SFDVKD. The V and J ends lost 2 bases and 4 bases, in that order; junction bases with no gene match: 2. CDR3 sequence reads: CATSDWDREYEQYF. In DNA form, the CDR3 reads TGTGCCACCAGTGATTGGGACAGGGAATACGAGCAGTACTTC.

The V call is TRBV18, the J call TRBJ2-7; 10 bases fit TRBD2. From germline, CDR1 is KGHSH and CDR2 LQKENI. The V gene end was trimmed by 4 bases and the J gene end by 3 bases; junction bases not matched to a gene: 0. This CDR3 comprises 13 residues. The CDR3 here is CASSLAGGYEQYF. CDR3 nucleotide sequence: TGTGCCAGCTCACTAGCGGGGGGCTACGAGCAGTACTTC.

CDR3 loop: CASSKSGQGWTEAFF. CDR3 sequence (DNA): TGTGCCAGCAGCAAATCCGGACAGGGGTGGACTGAAGCTTTCTTT. V usage is TRBV7-3 and J usage is TRBJ1-1, with 9 bases that match TRBD1. Germline-derived CDR1 and CDR2 are SGHTA and FQGTGA. The CDR3 length is 15 residues. Germline trimming cut 5 bases from V and 5 bases from J; bases unmatched to any gene: 9.

This chain connects TRBV13 to TRBJ1-2; D is possibly TRBD1 (6 bases). V lost 6 bases and J 0 bases, leaving 11 bases between the germline ends. CDR3 length: 14 amino acids. From germline, CDR1 is PRHDT and CDR2 FYEKMQ (reference sequence). In DNA, the CDR3 is TGTGCCAGCAGAAGAGGGGGAGCTAACTATGGCTACACCTTC. This encodes CASRRGGANYGYTF.

The V gene is TRBV27, the J gene TRBJ2-7, with D perhaps TRBD1 (5 bases). The CDR3 runs to 16 residues. From germline, CDR1 is MNHEY and CDR2 SMNVEV (reference sequence). V was trimmed by 3 bases and J by 0 bases, leaving 15 bases between them. CDR3 sequence (DNA): TGTGCCAGCAGTTTGACAGTTGCCAGGAGCTCCTACGAGCAGTACTTC. As protein: CASSLTVARSSYEQYF.

This rearrangement joins TRBV7-2 to TRBJ2-3; D is unresolved. Germline V gene data show CDR1 as SGHTA and CDR2 as FQGNSA. The CDR3 covers 12 residues. V lost 3 bases and J lost 2, with 3 bases in between. In DNA form, the CDR3 reads TGTGCCAGCAGCTTCTTCACAGATACGCAGTATTTT. This translates into CASSFFTDTQYF.